The source of this TCR beta chain is a study of T-cell reconstitution after alpha-beta-depleted transplantation in children. Germline lookup yields CDR1 DFQATT and CDR2 SNEGSKA (reference sequence). With V trimmed by 2 bases and J by 2 bases, 11 bases remained unmatched. The CDR3 runs 16 residues. Unique molecular identifiers were incorporated during preparation of the TCRbeta library. TCRdb ran MiXCR on the PCR reads and lists one entry per CDR3 protein. The sample gives hundreds of thousands of distinct CDR3 sequences, about 33% of which show up once; 2.4% is in the top ten. This clonotype originated in a human donor who donated a stem cell graft to a child with aplastic anemia. The starting material was PBMCs from the stem cell graft donor, obtained from the stem cell graft. The genes are TRBV20-1 and TRBJ2-7, with TRBD2 identical over 8 bases. The CDR3 loop reads CSARTSGIRDPYEQYF. The DNA for the CDR3 is TGCAGTGCTAGAACTAGCGGCATCCGGGACCCCTACGAGCAGTACTTC.